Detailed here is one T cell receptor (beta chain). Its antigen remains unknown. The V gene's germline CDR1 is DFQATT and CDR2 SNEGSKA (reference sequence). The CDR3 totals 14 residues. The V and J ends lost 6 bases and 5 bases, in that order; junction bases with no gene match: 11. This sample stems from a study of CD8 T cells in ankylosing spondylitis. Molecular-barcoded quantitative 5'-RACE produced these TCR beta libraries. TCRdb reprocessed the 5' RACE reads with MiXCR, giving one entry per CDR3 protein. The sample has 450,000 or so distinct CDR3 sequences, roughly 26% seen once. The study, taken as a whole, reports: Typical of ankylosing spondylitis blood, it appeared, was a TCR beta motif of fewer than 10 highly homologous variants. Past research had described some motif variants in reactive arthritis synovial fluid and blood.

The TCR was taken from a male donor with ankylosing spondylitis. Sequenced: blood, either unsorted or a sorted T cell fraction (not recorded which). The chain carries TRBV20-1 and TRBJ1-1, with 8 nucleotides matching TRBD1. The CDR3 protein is CSAERQGWKTEAFF. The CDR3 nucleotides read TGCAGTGCAGAAAGACAGGGGTGGAAGACTGAAGCTTTCTTT.